This T cell receptor (beta chain) was sequenced during a study of T cell responses to AZD1222 COVID-19 vaccine. The germline gives CDR1 SGHAT, CDR2 FQNNGV. The ends were cut back, 1 base at V and 0 bases at J, with 13 bases in the middle. The CDR3 extends over 17 amino acids. Clones were read by immunoSEQ multiplex PCR, and TCRdb kept only the in-frame ones, dropping some. This table has roughly 140,000 clones, over 80% appearing once. Broader study findings: Compared with day 0, the breadth and depth of the Spike-specific TCR repertoire rose significantly after two doses of AZD1222. The study sampled repertoires only after the peak T cell response.

Turning to this clone: Its antigen is not identified.

The rearrangement joins TRBV11-2 to TRBJ2-1; D remains unclear. Sequences were derived from peripheral blood, sampled on day 0 of MenACWY control vaccination. This clonotype originated in an adult in good health. The CDR3 DNA reads as TGTGCCAGCAGCTTAGTGGCAGGCCTATTCTCCTACAATGAGCAGTTCTTC. Translating gives CASSLVAGLFSYNEQFF.